This T cell receptor (beta chain) came from a study of blood T cell repertoires in COVID-19 (dated by TCRdb to 2018 to 2020). Notes on the research overall: Samples covering the acute and convalescent phases of COVID-19 were provided by collaborators in the United States, Italy and Spain. The dataset comprised deeply sampled blood TCRbeta repertoires from subjects exposed to, actively infected with, or recovered from COVID-19. HLA class I and class II types, where available, came from metadata supplied by the sample provider rather than from assay-based typing. The samples were drawn from two sources: the first 160 participants of the ongoing ImmuneRACE study, and 1,200 or so subjects contributed by 6 global collaborators. Nearly every sample came with metadata listing a de-identified subject ID, COVID-19 status, age in years and sex. The prospective study material was composed of cDNA or gDNA derived from T cells, B-cell-depleted T cells, or PBMCs. The repertoires were released in a freely available public database intended as a resource for research on the immune response to SARS-CoV-2.

At one collaborating source in Seattle, patients were enrolled during active infection and were followed longitudinally through the course of disease. The collaborating institutions used their own protocols to collect whole blood in K2EDTA tubes. For TCRbeta analysis, collaborator samples were shipped as frozen whole blood, as isolated PBMCs, or as DNA extracted from either sample type. Summary of the overall study and its limitations: The quantity of clinical and demographic metadata differed by source and by participant and was supplied without curation.

A remark on this clone: Its target antigen remains unknown. No per-base quality is available; no much larger clone lies one base away.

Trimming at the junction amounts to 5 bases on V and 3 bases on J, and the germline ends lie 17 bases apart. CDR1 and CDR2, looked up from the germline V gene (reference sequence), are MNHNY and SVGAGI. The cysteine opens and the phenylalanine closes a CDR3 of 16 amino acids. Here the CDR3 DNA is all that survives: 48 bases in frame from base 1. TCRbeta CDR3 regions were amplified from genomic DNA by means of the immunoSEQ Assay, a bias-controlled multiplex PCR. The source study handled its data this way. The number of nucleated cells in each sample was estimated from the amplification of reference gene primers within the assay. To quantify the absolute abundance of each unique TCRbeta CDR3 rearrangement, sequence reads were collapsed and filtered. For each sample, productive Simpson clonality was calculated by taking the square root of Simpson's diversity index across productive rearrangements. TCRdb provides this immuneACCESS table in a form limited to in-frame rearrangements. Some clones are lacking; in checked studies, under half of them reflect an unresolved V gene, and why the rest are absent is not known. V, J and clone size are those of that table, while D and trimming were read from the DNA. Here the sample has hundreds of thousands of clones; 86% occur a single time. The ten largest clones take up 5.5% to 6.5% of the sample.

Sequenced input: peripheral blood. The sequence was obtained from a woman aged 80 or older with COVID-19, enrolled during active disease. The V and J genes are TRBV6-6 and TRBJ1-3, with a tentative D gene TRBD1 over 6 matching bases. This receptor carries the CDR3 CASSPARGGDGNTIYF. The nucleotide sequence reads TGTGCCAGCAGTCCCGCTAGGGGGGGCGATGGAAACACCATATATTTT.